These T cell receptor beta chains were read from a single sample in a study of shared clonotypes between healthy human individuals. The table came from immunoSEQ multiplex PCR; TCRdb's copy has only in-frame clones and leaves some out. The sample lists around 720,000 clones, about three quarters occurring once. The specimen was memory CD4+ T cells sorted from blood. The receptors come from a woman aged 25 to 39 in good health. CDR3s include the opening cysteine and the closing phenylalanine or tryptophan. A D gene is named only where the DNA matches it firmly. Some rows have no size entry. The others give once, few or many, or a class for an expanded clone.

clone size	V gene	D gene	J gene	CDR3 protein	CDR3 DNA
once	TRBV9	TRBD1	TRBJ2-7	CASSMGQGNYEQYF	TGTGCCAGCAGCATGGGACAGGGAAACTACGAGCAGTACTTC
NA	TRBV19	TRBD2	TRBJ2-3	CASSPPPGTSGTDTQYF	TGTGCCAGTAGTCCCCCTCCCGGGACTAGCGGCACAGATACGCAGTATTTT
NA	TRBV11-1	TRBD2	TRBJ2-6	CASSLVLADSGANVLTF	TGTGCCAGCAGCTTAGTACTAGCGGACTCTGGGGCCAACGTCCTGACTTTC
NA	TRBV6-6	NA	TRBJ2-7	CASSPQHLSYEQYF	TGTGCCAGCAGCCCCCAACACCTCTCCTACGAGCAGTACTTC
NA	TRBV7-9	NA	TRBJ1-1	CASSSRGPTTEAFF	TGTGCCAGCAGCTCACGGGGCCCCACCACTGAAGCTTTCTTT
many	TRBV5-1	TRBD2	TRBJ2-7	CASSRRGLEDEQYF	TGCGCCAGCAGCCGTAGGGGACTAGAAGACGAGCAGTACTTC
NA	TRBV5-4	NA	TRBJ1-3	CASSLVGGAAGNTIYF	TGTGCCAGCAGCTTGGTCGGGGGCGCGGCAGGAAACACCATATATTTT
NA	TRBV14	NA	TRBJ2-7	CASSQDYRGEQYF	TGTGCCAGCAGCCAAGACTACAGAGGGGAGCAGTACTTC
NA	TRBV7-9	TRBD1	TRBJ1-1	CASSPGQGGVTEAFF	TGTGCCAGCAGCCCCGGACAGGGAGGTGTCACTGAAGCTTTCTTT
NA	TRBV28	NA	TRBJ2-7	CASSPGQRFLYF	TGTGCCAGCAGTCCGGGACAAAGGTTTTTGTACTTC
NA	TRBV2	NA	TRBJ2-2	CASRPDHLAGELFF	TGTGCCAGCAGGCCTGACCATTTAGCCGGGGAGCTGTTTTTT
once	TRBV5-1	NA	TRBJ2-2	CASSFLGQNRNTGELFF	TGCGCCAGCAGCTTCTTAGGACAGAACCGAAACACCGGGGAGCTGTTTTTT
many	TRBV29-1	NA	TRBJ1-5	CSVRSDSSNQPQHF	TGCAGCGTCAGGAGCGACAGTAGCAATCAGCCCCAGCATTTT
NA	TRBV25-1	NA	TRBJ2-5	CASSEPPPPGPQETQYF	TGTGCCAGCAGTGAACCCCCCCCTCCAGGGCCCCAAGAGACCCAGTACTTC
NA	TRBV4-2	TRBD2	TRBJ2-7	CASSRSGLAVRYEQYF	TGTGCCAGCAGCCGTTCGGGACTAGCGGTTCGTTACGAGCAGTACTTC
few	TRBV28	NA	TRBJ2-3	CASSITLDTQYF	TGTGCCAGCTCGATCACCTTAGATACGCAGTATTTT
NA	TRBV15	NA	TRBJ1-2	CATSRAQGGYTF	TGTGCCACCAGCAGAGCCCAGGGCGGCTACACCTTC
NA	TRBV30	NA	TRBJ1-3	CAWSRQSGNTIYF	TGTGCCTGGAGTAGGCAGTCCGGAAACACCATATATTTT
NA	TRBV29-1	TRBD1	TRBJ2-7	CSVLVPGQYYEQYF	TGCAGCGTACTCGTGCCGGGACAGTACTACGAGCAGTACTTC
NA	TRBV10-3	NA	TRBJ2-6	CAISPRAGAGANVLTF	TGTGCCATCAGTCCTCGGGCAGGGGCCGGGGCCAACGTCCTGACTTTC
once	TRBV6-1	NA	TRBJ1-4	CASSDNVGAGEKLFF	TGTGCCAGCAGTGATAATGTCGGGGCGGGTGAAAAACTGTTTTTT
once	TRBV5-5	NA	TRBJ1-5	CASSLATGSYSNQPQHF	TGTGCCAGCAGCTTGGCTACAGGCTCTTATAGCAATCAGCCCCAGCATTTT
NA	TRBV7-2	NA	TRBJ1-5	CASSLDNMQPQHF	TGTGCCAGCAGCCTCGACAACATGCAGCCCCAGCATTTT
few	TRBV6-1	TRBD2	TRBJ2-7	CASSAAGTYEQYF	TGTGCCAGCAGTGCAGCGGGAACCTACGAGCAGTACTTC
once	TRBV6-5	TRBD1	TRBJ2-5	CASSPGTVGRETQYF	TGTGCCAGCAGTCCTGGGACAGTGGGGAGAGAGACCCAGTACTTC
few	TRBV28	TRBD2	TRBJ2-1	CASSLELAGVNEQFF	TGTGCCAGCAGTTTGGAACTAGCGGGAGTGAATGAGCAGTTCTTC